This TCR beta chain came from a study of blood T cells in healthy people across ages. Study-wide points: Reliance upon unsorted PBMCs precluded definitive naive versus antigen-experienced comparison. Older individuals had lower TCR beta diversity per million T cells (the decline was roughly linear).

A second PCR, run for about 7 to 11 cycles, used a sample-barcoded 5' primer plus a J-beta primer mix. TCRdb recomputed calls from the 5' RACE reads with MiXCR, one row per CDR3 protein. Among about 780,000 distinct CDR3 sequences listed, roughly 24% were seen once. The CDR3 is 13 amino acids. Germline CDR1 SGHTA, CDR2 FQGNSA. This clonotype turned up a few times. Antigen unknown. One end of the junction is discordant with germline, which a read error may explain. These data were likewise used in another study, on T cells of mothers and their children.

This TCR came from a boy aged 10-17 years in good health. The material sequenced was blood. The J gene is TRBJ2-4, the V gene TRBV7-2; D is possibly TRBD2 (6 bases). The CDR3 is CASSYLSGLGYHF. DNA of the CDR3: TGTGCCAGCAGCTACCTTTCGGGACTGGGCTATCACTTC.